Listed below are T cell receptor beta chains from one sample, sequenced in a study of OX40 agonist ivuxolimab in advanced cancers. Clones were sequenced by immunoSEQ multiplex PCR, and TCRdb holds only the in-frame ones, with some missing. The sample has tens of thousands of clones, 87% seen once; the top ten hold under 1.5%. The material was CD4+ or CD8+ T cells sorted from blood, obtained in a trial of the OX40 agonist ivuxolimab. These TCRs come from an adult with an advanced solid tumor such as melanoma, head and neck, liver or kidney cancer. Both conserved end residues are part of each CDR3. Fields, in order: D gene, V gene, clone size, CDR3 length, J gene, CDR3 DNA, CDR3 protein. D genes are given only for firm matches. Not all rows give a size; the values are once, few, many and, for expanded clones, a class.

>TRBD1|TRBV28|NA|15|TRBJ2-3
TGTGCCAGCAGTTCCTCCGGGACAGGATCAGATACGCAGTATTTT
CASSSSGTGSDTQYF
>TRBD1|TRBV12-5|NA|14|TRBJ2-7
TGTGCTAGTGGCACCGGGACAGGGTACCACGAGCAGTACTTC
CASGTGTGYHEQYF
>TRBD2|TRBV11-2|NA|16|TRBJ2-1
TGTGCCAGCAGCTTAGCGGGCGCGGGGGGGCATAATGAGCAGTTCTTC
CASSLAGAGGHNEQFF
>NA|TRBV7-2|NA|14|TRBJ1-4
TGTGCCAGCAGCTTAGCGCTGGGAAATGAAAAACTGTTTTTT
CASSLALGNEKLFF
>NA|TRBV14|NA|13|TRBJ2-5
TGTGCCAGCAGCCGCCATGGAGGAGAGACCCAGTACTTC
CASSRHGGETQYF
>NA|TRBV18|NA|14|TRBJ2-1
TGTGCCAGCTCGCCTAGGGAGGCCTACAATGAGCAGTTCTTC
CASSPREAYNEQFF
>NA|TRBV7-6|NA|13|TRBJ1-1
TGTGCCAGCAGCTTCGGGGAGAACACTGAAGCTTTCTTT
CASSFGENTEAFF
>NA|TRBV6-4|NA|15|TRBJ2-3
TGTGCCAGCAGTGATTCGGGGGCCGGGACAGATACGCAGTATTTT
CASSDSGAGTDTQYF
>TRBD1|TRBV19|NA|15|TRBJ1-5
TGTGCCAGTAGTCCCGGGACAGGGCGGGATCAGCCCCAGCATTTT
CASSPGTGRDQPQHF
>TRBD1|TRBV25-1|once|15|TRBJ1-3
TGTGCCAGCAGTGCCCAGACAGGGTCTGGAAACACCATATATTTT
CASSAQTGSGNTIYF
>TRBD2|TRBV4-1|NA|16|TRBJ2-5
TGCGCCAGCAGCCAAGAATCCCGGGGGGTAGCGGAGACCCAGTACTTC
CASSQESRGVAETQYF
>NA|TRBV28|NA|14|TRBJ2-2
TGTGCCAGCAGTTCCGACGGTAACACCGGGGAGCTGTTTTTT
CASSSDGNTGELFF
>TRBD2|TRBV6-1|NA|16|TRBJ2-1
TGTGCCAGCAGTGAACTGCCTAGCGGGACCAACAATGAGCAGTTCTTC
CASSELPSGTNNEQFF
>TRBD1|TRBV10-3|once|14|TRBJ1-2
TGTGCCATCAGGGGGACAGGGGCTAACTATGGCTACACCTTC
CAIRGTGANYGYTF
>NA|TRBV11-3|NA|17|TRBJ2-1
TGTGCCAGCAGCTTTCAACCTACCCTCGGGGGTTACAATGAGCAGTTCTTC
CASSFQPTLGGYNEQFF
>NA|TRBV20-1|NA|11|TRBJ2-3
TGCAGTGCTCGCCAAACGGATACGCAGTATTTT
CSARQTDTQYF
>NA|TRBV27|few|13|TRBJ1-6
TGTGCCAGCAGTAGCTCCTATAATTCACCCCTCCACTTT
CASSSSYNSPLHF
>NA|TRBV6-4|NA|15|TRBJ1-2
TGTGCCAGCAGTGACTCAGGGACACCTGACCAGAGCTACACCTTC
CASSDSGTPDQSYTF
>NA|TRBV5-4|NA|16|TRBJ1-4
TGTGCCAGCAGCTTCAGGACAGTAAGACGATCAGAAAAACTGTTTTTT
CASSFRTVRRSEKLFF
>NA|TRBV5-4|NA|16|TRBJ2-3
TGTGCCAGCAGCCGGATGAGGCGGGGCCGTGGGGATACGCAGTATTTT
CASSRMRRGRGDTQYF
>TRBD2|TRBV5-1|NA|17|TRBJ2-1
TGCGCCAGCAGCCTCAGACTAGCGGGGGGCCCCTACAATGAGCAGTTCTTC
CASSLRLAGGPYNEQFF
>TRBD1|TRBV18|NA|13|TRBJ1-1
TGTGCCAGCTCACGACAGGGACTAACTGAAGCTTTCTTT
CASSRQGLTEAFF
>TRBD1|TRBV15|NA|17|TRBJ2-6
TGTGCCACCAGCAGTCTTACAGGGGCCTCTGGGGCCAACGTCCTGACTTTC
CATSSLTGASGANVLTF
>TRBD2|TRBV2|NA|17|TRBJ2-3
TGTGCCAGCGGCAATGGGCTAGCGGGGCGGGGGACAGATACGCAGTATTTT
CASGNGLAGRGTDTQYF
>NA|TRBV28|NA|14|TRBJ1-2
TGTGCCAGCAGCCAGTTGCGGGCTAACTATGGCTACACCTTC
CASSQLRANYGYTF
>NA|TRBV7-9|NA|14|TRBJ2-5
TGTGCCAGCAGCTTAGAAGCGGTCCAAGAGACCCAGTACTTC
CASSLEAVQETQYF
>NA|TRBV20-1|NA|11|TRBJ1-1
TGCAGTTGGAGAGAAAACACTGAAGCTTTCTTT
CSWRENTEAFF
>NA|TRBV5-4|NA|15|TRBJ2-7
TGTGCCAGCAGCTTGGGCAGACAGCCGTCCTACGAGCAGTACTTC
CASSLGRQPSYEQYF
>TRBD1|TRBV5-1|NA|17|TRBJ2-5
TGCGCCAGCAGCTTGGCCACGGGTCACAGGGGGGAAGAGACCCGGTACTTC
CASSLATGHRGEETRYF
>TRBD1|TRBV15|NA|15|TRBJ2-3
TGTGCCACCAGCAGAGATTTGACAGGGGGAGATACGCAGTATTTT
CATSRDLTGGDTQYF
>NA|TRBV19|NA|15|TRBJ1-5
TGTGCCAGTAGTATCCCCCCAGGGAGCAATCAGCCCCAGCATTTT
CASSIPPGSNQPQHF
>NA|TRBV30|NA|13|TRBJ1-4
TGTGCCTGGAGGGGGCAGAGCAAAGAAAAACTGTTTTTT
CAWRGQSKEKLFF
>NA|TRBV27|NA|12|TRBJ2-5
TGTGCCAGTGCTAGCGATAGTGAGACCCAGTACTTC
CASASDSETQYF
>TRBD1|TRBV10-3|NA|16|TRBJ2-2
TGTGCCATCAGTGACCGGACAGGGGCCGCCACCGGGGAGCTGTTTTTT
CAISDRTGAATGELFF
>TRBD1|TRBV10-3|NA|14|TRBJ2-7
TGTGCCATCAGACCCGGACAGGGCGGCTACGAGCAGTACTTC
CAIRPGQGGYEQYF
>NA|TRBV5-1|NA|14|TRBJ2-1
TGCGCCAGCACAGGAAATGGACTAAACAATGAGCAGTTCTTC
CASTGNGLNNEQFF
>NA|TRBV6-1|NA|14|TRBJ1-6
TGTGCCAGCAGCAGGGACCAGGTGAATTCACCCCTCCACTTT
CASSRDQVNSPLHF
>NA|TRBV2|NA|12|TRBJ2-1
TGTGCCAGCAGTGAAGCGGGCGAGAAGCAGTTCTTC
CASSEAGEKQFF
>NA|TRBV2|NA|13|TRBJ1-6
TGTGCCAGCAGTGGGCAGGGAGACTCACCCCTCCACTTT
CASSGQGDSPLHF
>NA|TRBV2|NA|15|TRBJ2-6
TGTGCCAGCAGTGAATCGACAGCTGGGGCCAACGTCCTGACTTTC
CASSESTAGANVLTF